Reported below is one TCR beta chain. Its matching antigen is unknown. The method was immunoSEQ multiplex PCR; TCRdb's version includes in-frame clones alone and lacks a portion of them. The table includes over 110,000 clones, 85% to 90% detected once. The data derive from a study of T cell responses to AZD1222 COVID-19 vaccine. The germline V and J ends were trimmed by 6 bases and 2 bases, with 13 bases remaining between them. CDR1 MNHEY and CDR2 SVGAGI come from the germline V gene. CDR3 length equals 14 residues. Regarding the study as a whole: At baseline, seropositivity was found in only 5 to 7 AZD1222 recipients.

This TCR was recovered from an adult who received the AZD1222 COVID-19 vaccine. This sequence joins TRBV6-5 and TRBJ1-2, with a weak D call TRBD1 (5 bases). This specimen consisted of peripheral blood, obtained 28 days after the second AZD1222 dose. CDR3 protein: CASSPYGTNYGYTF. As DNA, the CDR3 is TGTGCCAGCAGCCCCTACGGGACCAACTATGGCTACACCTTC.